This T cell receptor beta chain was identified during a study of blood T cells in healthy people across ages. Study findings and constraints: Among T cells, TCR beta diversity per million cells dropped roughly linearly as age rose.

The CDR3 runs 16 residues. Per the germline V gene, CDR1 is MNHEY and CDR2 is SVGAGI. On this clonotype itself: Its target is unknown.

It was with a sample-barcoded 5' primer and a J-beta primer mix that a second PCR of roughly 7 to 12 cycles was run. A tag from a template-switch adaptor with 12 random nucleotides marked each cDNA molecule. TCRdb redid the calling of the 5' RACE reads with MiXCR, one entry per CDR3 protein. The top ten clones hold roughly 8.2% of a sample with some 1.4 million distinct CDR3 sequences, roughly 45% of them seen once. The TCR comes from a woman younger than 30 in good health. The sequencing sample was made of blood. V and J are TRBV6-5 and TRBJ2-7; 9 nucleotides agree with TRBD1. The J call is uncertain, as TRBJ2-5 better fits the DNA end. CDR3 amino acids: CASSLTGTGNKETQYF. In DNA, the CDR3 is TGTGCCAGCAGTTTGACAGGGACAGGGAACAAAGAGACCCAGTACTTC.